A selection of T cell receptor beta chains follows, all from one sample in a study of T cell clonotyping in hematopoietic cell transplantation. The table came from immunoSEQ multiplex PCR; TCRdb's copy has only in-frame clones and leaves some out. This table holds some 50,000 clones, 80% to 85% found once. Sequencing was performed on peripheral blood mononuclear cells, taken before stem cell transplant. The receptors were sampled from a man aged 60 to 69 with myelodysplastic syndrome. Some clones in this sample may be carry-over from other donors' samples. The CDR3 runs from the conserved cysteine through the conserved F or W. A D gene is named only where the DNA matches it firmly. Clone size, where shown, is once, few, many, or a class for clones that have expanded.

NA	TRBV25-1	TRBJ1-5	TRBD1	TGTGCCAGCAGTGGGGACAGGGATCAGCCCCAGCATTTT	CASSGDRDQPQHF
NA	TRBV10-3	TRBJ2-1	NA	TGTGCCATCACCCAAAGGCAGGGAAGGGATGAGCAGTTCTTC	CAITQRQGRDEQFF
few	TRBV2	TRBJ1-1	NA	TGTGCCAGCCGGGGGGGGATCGGGACTGAAGCTTTCTTT	CASRGGIGTEAFF
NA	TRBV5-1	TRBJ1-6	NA	TGCGCCAGCAGCGTGGGACAACGAAACTCACCCCTCCACTTT	CASSVGQRNSPLHF
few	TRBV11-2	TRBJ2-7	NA	TGTGCCAGCAGCTCTGGCCCGTACGAGCAGTACTTC	CASSSGPYEQYF
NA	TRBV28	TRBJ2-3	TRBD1	TGTGCCAGCACCCCGGGGACAGGGGGGCCAGATACGCAGTATTTT	CASTPGTGGPDTQYF
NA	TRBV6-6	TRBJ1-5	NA	TGTGCCAGCAGTCCTAACCCAGACAGAACACTCCAGCATTTT	CASSPNPDRTLQHF
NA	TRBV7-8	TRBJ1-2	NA	TGTGCCAGCAGCCCGGACGGGGCTAACTATGGCTACACCTTC	CASSPDGANYGYTF
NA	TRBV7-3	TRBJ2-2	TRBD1	TGTGCCAGCAGCCGGACAGGGGGATACACCGGGGAGCTGTTTTTT	CASSRTGGYTGELFF
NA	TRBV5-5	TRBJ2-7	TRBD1	TGTGCCAGCAGCCTGGACAGGCTGGAGCAGTACTTC	CASSLDRLEQYF
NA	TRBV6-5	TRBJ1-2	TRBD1	TGTGCCAGCAGGGGACAGGTGAGGGGAGGCTACACCTTC	CASRGQVRGGYTF
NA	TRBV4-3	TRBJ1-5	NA	TGCGCCAGCAGCCAAGATTCTAGAGGTCAGCCCCAGCATTTT	CASSQDSRGQPQHF
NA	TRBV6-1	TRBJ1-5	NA	TGTGCCAGCAGAACAGGGTACAGCAATCAGCCCCAGCATTTT	CASRTGYSNQPQHF
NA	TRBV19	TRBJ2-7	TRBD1	TGTGCCAGTAGTATTATGACAGGGAGCGAGCAGTACTTC	CASSIMTGSEQYF
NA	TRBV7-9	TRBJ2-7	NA	TGTGCCAGCAGCTTAGGTTCCGGGTTCAACTACGAGCAGTACTTC	CASSLGSGFNYEQYF
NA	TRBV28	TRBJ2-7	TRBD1	TGTGCCAGCAGCCCCGGGACAGGGGGAGGTTACGAGCAGTACTTC	CASSPGTGGGYEQYF
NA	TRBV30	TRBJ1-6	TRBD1	TGTGCCTGGAGGCCGATCTACAGGGGTAATTCACCCCTCCACTTT	CAWRPIYRGNSPLHF
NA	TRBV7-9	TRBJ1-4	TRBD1	TGTGCCAGCAGCCACCGGGACAGGGGAGAAAAACTGTTTTTT	CASSHRDRGEKLFF
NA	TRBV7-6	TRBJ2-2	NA	TGTGCCAGCAGCTTAACGAGGGCTGGGACCGGGGAGCTGTTTTTT	CASSLTRAGTGELFF